This T cell receptor (beta chain) was retrieved from a study of blood T cell repertoires in COVID-19. Study overall: From the United States, Italy and Spain came samples of acute and convalescent COVID-19. PBMCs, B-cell-depleted T cells, or T cells were the source of the cDNA or gDNA that made up the material.

Germline CDR1 is MNHEY and CDR2 is SMNVEV (reference sequence). V dropped 1 base and J dropped 2; count of bases not matched to a gene: 7. The CDR3 totals 16 residues. The method was immunoSEQ multiplex PCR; TCRdb's version includes in-frame clones alone and lacks a portion of them. The profile shows around 250,000 clones, around 88% of them singletons. The V gene is TRBV27, the J gene TRBJ2-5; 7 bases match TRBD1. The source is a man older than 75 with acute or convalescent COVID-19. Sequencing used peripheral blood. Here the CDR3 DNA reads TGTGCCAGCAGTTTATTGGGGACAGCACAACAAGAGACCCAGTACTTC. This translates into CASSLLGTAQQETQYF.